Following are 32 T cell receptor beta chains from one sample sequenced in a study of cytomegalovirus exposure and HLA in healthy donors. The study ran its PCR with 60 Vbeta and 13 Jbeta primers. The assay was immunoSEQ multiplex PCR, and TCRdb's table has in-frame clones only and misses some. This sample has approximately 150,000 clones, with around 80% found just once. The sequenced sample was PBMCs. The receptors come from a man between 40 and 49 years old in good health and CMV-seronegative.

This clone was counted only a few times. V and J are TRBV10-3 and TRBJ2-6; tentatively, D is TRBD1 (5 bases). The CDR3 extends over 18 amino acids. Trimming removed 1 base from V and 0 bases from J, with 13 bases in between. Germline V gene sequence: CDR1 ENHRY, CDR2 SYGVKD. In nucleotides, the CDR3 is TGTGCCATCAGTGAGTTAAGACAGATAGACTCTGGGGCCAACGTCCTGACTTTC. Protein sequence: CAISELRQIDSGANVLTF.

The chain is built from TRBV9 and TRBJ2-7; 10 bases map to TRBD2. CDR1 SGDLS and CDR2 YYNGEE come from the germline V gene. The trim removed 4 bases at V and 2 bases at J, leaving 12 bases unmatched. The CDR3 is 17 amino acids. This CDR3 reads CASSPTSLSGRAYEQYF. The CDR3 nucleotides are TGTGCCAGCAGCCCGACAAGTCTGAGCGGGAGGGCCTACGAGCAGTACTTC.

The V call is TRBV28, the J call TRBJ1-1; no definite D call. V was shortened by 1 base and J by 3 bases, with 12 bases between the two germline ends. CDR1 and CDR2 from the germline V gene are MDHEN and SYDVKM. The CDR3 covers 15 residues. CDR3 sequence reads: CASSLFSVLDTEAFF. DNA for the CDR3: TGTGCCAGCAGTTTATTCTCGGTTCTGGACACTGAAGCTTTCTTT.

The chain is built from TRBV5-1 and TRBJ2-3; 11 nucleotides align to TRBD2. Germline V CDR1 and CDR2: SGHRS, YFSETQ. With V trimmed by 5 bases and J by 2 bases, 1 base remained unmatched. CDR3 length: 14 residues. This CDR3 is CASRGLAVTDTQYF. CDR3 nucleotides: TGCGCCAGCAGGGGACTAGCGGTCACAGATACGCAGTATTTT.

This clone was picked up one time. The sample carries other DNA sequences with the same CDR3. The rearrangement joins TRBV28 to TRBJ2-3, with D unresolved. Trimming cost V 3 bases and J 0 bases, with 10 bases left between them. Germline CDR1 is MDHEN and CDR2 is SYDVKM. The CDR3 sequence is 15 residues long. CDR3 residues: CASSFASHSTDTQYF. CDR3 coding DNA: TGTGCCAGCAGTTTCGCGTCCCATAGCACAGATACGCAGTATTTT. Complete variable domain (other parts from reference TRBV28 and TRBJ2-3): DVKVTQSSRYLVKRTGEKVFLECVQDMDHENMFWYRQDPGLGLRLIYFSYDVKMKEKGDIPEGYSVSREKKERFSLILESASTNQTSMYLCASSFASHSTDTQYFGPGTRLTVL.

The CDR3 region is CASSPRLAGDYEQYF. CDR3 DNA: TGTGCCAGCAGCCCTCGACTAGCGGGAGACTACGAGCAGTACTTC. The gene calls are TRBV28 and TRBJ2-7, with 12 bases identical to TRBD2. V lost 6 bases, J lost 3 bases, and 6 bases stayed unmatched. Germline CDR1 MDHEN, CDR2 SYDVKM. This CDR3 comprises 15 residues.

V is TRBV19 and J is TRBJ2-6; 7 positions agree with TRBD1. V was pared by 3 bases and J by 0 bases, with 2 bases of the junction left unmatched. The CDR3 runs 16 residues. Germline lookup yields CDR1 LNHDA and CDR2 SQIVND (reference sequence). CDR3 residues: CASSIGTDSGANVLTF. DNA for the CDR3: TGTGCCAGTAGTATCGGGACAGACTCTGGGGCCAACGTCCTGACTTTC.

Only a few counts were recorded for this clone. The chain carries TRBV28 and TRBJ2-7; the D gene is possibly TRBD2 (6 bases). This CDR3 spans 15 amino acids. Germline CDR1 MDHEN, CDR2 SYDVKM. Deletions cut 1 base from V and 3 bases from J, with 13 bases between. The DNA for the CDR3 is TGTGCCAGCAGTTTATCTTCCCAGGGAGGCTACGAGCAGTACTTC. As protein: CASSLSSQGGYEQYF.

J is TRBJ1-4 and V is TRBV4-2, with D hard to call. The CDR3 is 16 residues long. The ends were cut back, 0 bases at V and 4 bases at J, with 12 bases in the middle. The germline V gene encodes CDR1 LGHNA and CDR2 YNFKEQ. In nucleotides, the CDR3 is TGTGCCAGCAGCCAAGATTCGGGTGCTGGTAATGAAAAACTGTTTTTT. Its protein product is CASSQDSGAGNEKLFF.

This clone was counted only a few times. This rearrangement joins TRBV19 to TRBJ1-4, with unresolved D. CDR1 is LNHDA and CDR2 is SQIVND in the germline V gene (reference sequence). This CDR3 spans 12 amino acids. The V and J ends lost 7 bases and 5 bases respectively, with 8 bases between them. DNA of the CDR3: TGTGCCAGTACGATACGGAATGAAAAACTGTTTTTT. Translation gives CASTIRNEKLFF.

The V call is TRBV5-1, the J call TRBJ2-3, with TRBD2 matching over 10 bases. The V gene end was trimmed by 5 bases and the J gene end by 6 bases; junction bases not matched to a gene: 9. Germline assignment: CDR1 SGHRS and CDR2 YFSETQ. CDR3 size: 15 residues. As DNA, the CDR3 is TGCGCCAGCAGTCGATCCCTAGCGGGAGTGGATACGCAGTATTTT. Its protein is CASSRSLAGVDTQYF.

This chain joins TRBV5-6 and TRBJ2-3; TRBD2 is a possible D gene (6 bases). The length of the CDR3 is 17 residues. The germline V gene has CDR1 SGHDT and CDR2 YYEEEE. The V end lost 6 bases, the J end lost 8 bases, and 28 bases lay between the germline ends. The CDR3 DNA reads as TGTGCCAGCACTCCGCCCCCCCATTGGGTCGGGAGTGGTACGCAGTATTTT. Translation: CASTPPPHWVGSGTQYF.

The rearrangement joins TRBV5-1 to TRBJ2-1; D is perhaps TRBD2 (7 bases). This CDR3 region has 15 residues. Germline-derived CDR1 and CDR2 are SGHRS and YFSETQ. V lost 4 bases and J lost 0, with 11 bases in between. The CDR3 DNA sequence: TGCGCCAGCAGCGGGGGGGCGAACTCCTACAATGAGCAGTTCTTC. This gives the protein CASSGGANSYNEQFF.

This clone was seen more than once but under ten times. This chain links TRBV7-2 with TRBJ2-1, with D uncertain. Per the germline V gene, CDR1 is SGHTA and CDR2 is FQGNSA. V lost 5 bases and J lost 0, with 5 bases in between. CDR3 length: 13 residues. The CDR3 sequence is CASSTSSYNEQFF. CDR3 DNA: TGTGCCAGCAGCACAAGCTCCTACAATGAGCAGTTCTTC.

The chain joins TRBV30 to TRBJ2-3; D might be TRBD2 (6 bases). Trimming pared 5 bases from V and 5 bases from J, leaving 11 bases between. CDR1 is GTSNPN and CDR2 is SVGIG in the germline V gene (reference sequence). The CDR3 sequence is 12 residues long. The CDR3 DNA reads TGTGCCTGGGGAAGGCGGGAAGATACGCAGTATTTT. Its translation is CAWGRREDTQYF.

The chain is built from TRBV27 and TRBJ2-1; 7 bases line up with TRBD2. The CDR3 is made up of 14 amino acids. V lost 7 bases to trimming and J lost 5 bases; unmatched junction nucleotides: 8. CDR1 is MNHEY and CDR2 is SMNVEV in the germline V gene (reference sequence). This chain's CDR3 is CASTPAGPHNEQFF. The DNA of the CDR3 is TGTGCCAGCACCCCAGCGGGGCCCCACAATGAGCAGTTCTTC.

DNA of the CDR3: TGTGCCAGCAGCGATGGGGACAGTCGTTCTGGGACCCAGTACTTC. Translated: CASSDGDSRSGTQYF. This chain connects TRBV11-3 to TRBJ2-5; 7 positions match TRBD1. The junction had 13 bases not matched to a gene; V was cut back by 5 bases and J by 7 bases. CDR3 length: 15 residues. Per the germline V gene, CDR1 is SGHNT and CDR2 is YENEEA. Complete variable domain (other parts from reference TRBV11-3 and TRBJ2-5): EAGVVQSPRYKIIEKKQPVAFWCNPISGHNTLYWYLQNLGQGPELLIRYENEEAVDDSQLPKDRFSAERLKGVDSTLKIQPAELGDSAVYLCASSDGDSRSGTQYFGPGTRLLVL.

This CDR3 reads CASRQDRRNTEAFF. CDR3 DNA sequence: TGCGCCAGCAGACAAGACAGAAGGAACACTGAAGCTTTCTTT. The J gene is TRBJ1-1, the V gene TRBV5-1; D possibly corresponds to TRBD1 (5 bases). This CDR3 has 14 residues. Germline assignment: CDR1 SGHRS and CDR2 YFSETQ. The V end lost 5 bases, the J end lost 1 base, and 12 bases lay between the germline ends.

The CDR3 reads CASSLQTSGFTYEQYF. In nucleotides, the CDR3 is TGTGCCAGCAGCTTGCAGACTAGCGGGTTCACCTACGAGCAGTACTTC. The chain joins TRBV7-2 to TRBJ2-7; the match to TRBD2 covers 10 bases. Germline CDR1 reads SGHTA; CDR2 reads FQGNSA. The CDR3 contains 16 residues. V trimming: 3 bases; J trimming: 2 bases; junction bases outside the gene matches: 7. Complete variable domain (other parts from reference TRBV7-2 and TRBJ2-7): GAGVSQSPSNKVTEKGKDVELRCDPISGHTALYWYRQSLGQGLEFLIYFQGNSAPDKSGLPSDRFSAERTGGSVSTLTIQRTQQEDSAVYLCASSLQTSGFTYEQYFGPGTRLTVT.

The genes are TRBV4-2 and TRBJ1-2; 10 positions match TRBD1. V was clipped by 3 bases and J by 2 bases; unmatched bases: 9. This CDR3 has 17 amino acids. Germline lookup yields CDR1 LGHNA and CDR2 YNFKEQ. CDR3 DNA: TGTGCCAGCAGCCATGGGGGGACAGGGGCGACGAACTATGGCTACACCTTC. Its protein product is CASSHGGTGATNYGYTF.

This clone came up once. This CDR3 is also generated by other DNA sequences in the sample. The V call is TRBV2, the J call TRBJ1-4; 7 nucleotides align to TRBD1. V was clipped by 6 bases and J by 7 bases; unmatched bases: 2. From germline, CDR1 is SNHLY and CDR2 FYNNEI. This CDR3 comprises 12 residues. Here the CDR3 DNA reads TGTGCCAGCAGACAGGGGACTGAAAAACTGTTTTTT. Translation gives CASRQGTEKLFF.

The chain joins TRBV19 to TRBJ1-6, with D unclear. This CDR3 comprises 13 residues. Germline V gene lookup returns CDR1 LNHDA and CDR2 SQIVND (reference sequence). Deletions cut 9 bases from V and 6 bases from J, with 12 bases between. The CDR3 DNA sequence: TGTGCCAGCCAAGACACCCTTAATTCACCCCTCCACTTT. This translates into CASQDTLNSPLHF.

The chain has TRBV29-1 and TRBJ1-2, with D maybe TRBD1 (5 bases). The V end was cut by 6 bases, the J end by 6 bases, with 20 bases between. Germline CDR1 and CDR2: SQVTM and ANQGSEA. This CDR3 has 14 amino acids. The CDR3 reads CSVAAVGGMNGYTF. CDR3 nucleotides: TGCAGCGTCGCTGCGGTGGGGGGAATGAATGGCTACACCTTC. Variable domain in full (rest from reference TRBV29-1 and TRBJ1-2): SAVISQKPSRDICQRGTSLTIQCQVDSQVTMMFWYRQQPGQSLTLIATANQGSEATYESGFVIDKFPISRPNLTFSTLTVSNMSPEDSSIYLCSVAAVGGMNGYTFGSGTRLTVV.

The gene calls are TRBV27 and TRBJ1-4; tentative D call: TRBD1 (5 bases). Germline CDR1 MNHEY, CDR2 SMNVEV (reference sequence). V lost 9 bases and J lost 0, with 17 bases in between. CDR3 size: 16 residues. CDR3 in DNA: TGTGCCAGGTGGCTGGTGGGGGGTGCAACTAATGAAAAACTGTTTTTT. Translating gives CARWLVGGATNEKLFF.

This clone was seen just once. The V call is TRBV6-6, the J call TRBJ2-2; D gene unclear. The ends were cut back, 2 bases at V and 1 base at J, with 5 bases in the middle. The CDR3 sequence is 14 residues long. The germline V gene encodes CDR1 MNHNY and CDR2 SVGAGI (reference sequence). CDR3 bases: TGTGCCAGCAGTTACAACTGGAACACCGGGGAGCTGTTTTTT. It is translated as CASSYNWNTGELFF.

On this clone itself: Sequence at one end of the junction differs from germline and may be a read error. This chain links TRBV7-9 with TRBJ2-3; no clear D gene. Germline V gene lookup returns CDR1 SEHNR and CDR2 FQNEAQ (reference sequence). This CDR3 is 14 amino acids long. The CDR3 sequence is CSSSFPGAGDTQYF. The CDR3 DNA is TGTTCCAGCAGCTTCCCAGGCGCTGGAGATACGCAGTATTTT.

The chain joins TRBV7-9 to TRBJ2-7; possibly TRBD1 for D (6 bases). In germline, CDR1 is SEHNR, CDR2 FQNEAQ (reference sequence). This CDR3 contains 15 residues. The V gene lost 4 bases and the J gene lost 0 bases, with 13 bases spanning the gap. CDR3 sequence: CASSSPQGSSYEQYF. The CDR3 DNA reads as TGTGCCAGCAGCTCCCCCCAGGGGAGCTCCTACGAGCAGTACTTC.

The chain combines TRBV28 with TRBJ1-1; 8 bases are shared with TRBD1. Germline CDR1 MDHEN, CDR2 SYDVKM. This CDR3 has 16 amino acids. V lost 6 bases and J lost 1; bases outside the gene matches: 10. The CDR3 reads CASRPSDRVKNTEAFF. The DNA for the CDR3 is TGTGCCAGCAGACCTTCGGACAGGGTTAAGAACACTGAAGCTTTCTTT.

This chain links TRBV5-4 with TRBJ2-1, with 13 positions matching TRBD2. Germline V gene data show CDR1 as SGHNT and CDR2 as YYREEE (reference sequence). The CDR3 spans 15 residues. With V trimmed by 3 bases and J by 10 bases, 7 bases remained unmatched. The DNA for the CDR3 is TGTGCCAGCAGCTCTGGACTAGCGGGAGTTGGAGAGCAGTTCTTC. The encoded protein is CASSSGLAGVGEQFF.

The chain carries TRBV11-2 and TRBJ2-1; 9 positions match TRBD2. This CDR3 spans 14 amino acids. Per the germline V gene, CDR1 is SGHAT and CDR2 is FQNNGV. The junction had 4 bases not matched to a gene; V was cut back by 3 bases and J by 7 bases. CDR3 loop: CASSFSSGNNEQFF. CDR3 DNA sequence: TGTGCCAGCAGCTTCTCTAGCGGGAATAATGAGCAGTTCTTC.

This clone was found a few times. The genes are TRBV7-2 and TRBJ2-7; the D gene is possibly TRBD2 (6 bases). The germline CDR1 and CDR2 sequences are SGHTA and FQGNSA. The CDR3 is 14 amino acids. Between the trimmed V and J ends, which lost 3 bases and 0 bases, there was a span of 9 bases. In DNA form, the CDR3 reads TGTGCCAGCAGCTTCCAGGGACTCTCCTACGAGCAGTACTTC. This encodes CASSFQGLSYEQYF.

The rearrangement joins TRBV9 to TRBJ1-3; the D is unclear. The germline V gene has CDR1 SGDLS and CDR2 YYNGEE. The V and J ends lost 1 base and 0 bases respectively, with 8 bases between them. CDR3 size: 15 residues. CDR3 in DNA: TGTGCCAGCAGCGTAACCCCCAGCTCTGGAAACACCATATATTTT. Translating gives CASSVTPSSGNTIYF. The whole variable domain, remainder taken from reference TRBV9 and TRBJ1-3, is DSGVTQTPKHLITATGQRVTLRCSPRSGDLSVYWYQQSLDQGLQFLIQYYNGEERAKGNILERFSAQQFPDLHSELNLSSLELGDSALYFCASSVTPSSGNTIYFGEGSWLTVV.